These 16 T cell receptor beta chains came from one sample sequenced in a study of T cells in Graves' hyperthyroidism and ophthalmopathy. Authors of the study amplified TCR beta CDR3 regions from RNA transcripts. TCR CDR3 underwent first-round RT-PCR with the HTBI primer set. Via MiXCR, TCRdb re-called the multiplex PCR reads, giving one row per CDR3 protein. The data hold 250,000 to 400,000 distinct CDR3 sequences, with roughly 13% observed a single time. The sample was blood. The source of these receptors is a woman in her thirties or forties with Graves' ophthalmopathy.

This clonotype was found many times. The chain is built from TRBV19 and TRBJ1-1; D remains ambiguous. V was trimmed by 5 bases and J by 2 bases, leaving 9 bases between them. Germline values: CDR1 LNHDA, CDR2 SQIVND (reference sequence). The CDR3 contains 13 residues. CDR3 bases: TGTGCCAGTAGTTTTGGCAGCAACACTGAAGCTTTCTTT. Translated, it gives CASSFGSNTEAFF.

This clonotype was seen more than once but under ten times. The rearrangement uses TRBV4-1 and TRBJ2-7; D is perhaps TRBD1 or TRBD2 (5 bases each). CDR3 length: 15 residues. The germline V gene has CDR1 MGHRA and CDR2 YSYEKL. The V and J ends lost 1 base and 4 bases respectively, with 14 bases between them. The CDR3 loop is CASSQGRSGHYEQYF. The CDR3 region has the DNA TGCGCCAGCAGCCAAGGGAGGTCAGGGCATTACGAGCAGTACTTC.

This clonotype has ten or more counts. The rearrangement uses TRBV5-1 and TRBJ1-1; weak D call: TRBD1 (6 bases). Trimming shortened V by 4 bases and J by 7 bases, and 17 bases separated the two germline ends. The CDR3 runs 14 residues. CDR1 is SGHRS and CDR2 is YFSETQ in the germline V gene. The chain's CDR3 is CASSLNPTGFEAFF. Here the CDR3 DNA reads TGCGCCAGCAGCCTTAATCCAACAGGGTTTGAAGCTTTCTTT.

This clonotype was counted between two and nine times. The V gene is TRBV6-1, the J gene TRBJ1-4, with unresolved D. CDR1 MNHNS and CDR2 SASEGT come from the germline V gene. Trimming cost V 8 bases and J 7 bases, with 8 bases left between them. This CDR3 contains 11 residues. The CDR3 spells CASEFSEKLFF. The CDR3 DNA sequence: TGTGCCAGCGAATTCAGTGAAAAACTGTTTTTT.

V is TRBV2 and J is TRBJ2-1; the D gene is possibly TRBD2 (6 bases). The length of the CDR3 is 14 residues. V lost 3 bases, J lost 6 bases, and 12 bases lay in between. Germline V gene sequence: CDR1 SNHLY, CDR2 FYNNEI. This CDR3 is CASSDGGIGNEQFF. CDR3 bases: TGTGCCAGCAGTGACGGGGGAATAGGCAATGAGCAGTTCTTC.

The V call is TRBV28, the J call TRBJ1-1; D perhaps matches TRBD1 (5 bases). Trimming took 6 bases from V and 10 from J, leaving 18 bases between them. The CDR3 totals 13 residues. Germline V gene data show CDR1 as MDHEN and CDR2 as SYDVKM. The CDR3, as DNA: TGTGCCAGCAGGCCAGGACAACCTCGGGGAGCTTTCTTT. It encodes CASRPGQPRGAFF.

This clonotype has only one observation. With a much larger clone just one base away, this may be a read error. The V and J genes are TRBV19 and TRBJ1-1, with 9 bases that match TRBD1. Trimming cost V 4 bases and J 1 base; bases outside gene matches: 7. The CDR3 spans 16 residues. Germline loops: CDR1 LNHDA, CDR2 SQIVND (reference sequence). This CDR3 is CASSSTGGLSNTEAFF. CDR3 DNA sequence: TGTGCCAGTAGTAGCACAGGGGGCCTATCGAACACTGAAGCTTTCTTT.

This clonotype turned up a few times. The chain is built from TRBV10-1 and TRBJ2-1, with TRBD2 matching 8 bases. CDR1 is WNHNN, CDR2 SYGVQD, per germline (reference sequence). V was clipped by 2 bases and J by 5 bases; unmatched bases: 8. The CDR3 runs to 16 residues. CDR3 sequence reads: CASSENGGGSNNEQFF. The CDR3, as DNA: TGCGCCAGCAGTGAGAACGGCGGGGGGAGTAACAATGAGCAGTTCTTC.

This rearrangement joins TRBV10-2 to TRBJ2-5; 10 nucleotides match TRBD2. Losses at the gene ends were 3 bases for V and 7 bases for J; bases not matched to a gene: 2. CDR3 length: 13 amino acids. Germline V gene lookup returns CDR1 WSHSY and CDR2 SAAADI. The CDR3 region has the DNA TGCGCCAGCAGTGAATTAGCGGGGGGGACCCAGTACTTC. It codes for CASSELAGGTQYF.

This clonotype was observed at least ten times. V gene TRBV27 combines with J gene TRBJ2-7; 9 nucleotides align to TRBD1. J was trimmed by 4 bases and V by 0 bases; bases with no gene match: 10. CDR1 and CDR2 (germline): MNHEY, SMNVEV (reference sequence). This CDR3 has 17 amino acids. This CDR3 reads CASSLSQPGQGVYEQYF. DNA of the CDR3: TGTGCCAGCAGTTTATCACAACCGGGACAGGGAGTGTACGAGCAGTACTTC.

To note about this clonotype: Just one base apart from a much larger clone, this may be a read error. The J gene is TRBJ2-2, the V gene TRBV6-2 or TRBV6-3; TRBD2 is a possible D gene (6 bases). The V gene's germline CDR1 is MNHEY and CDR2 SVGEGT. This CDR3 comprises 12 residues. The CDR3 DNA reads as TGTGCCAGCATTTCGAACACCGGGGGGCTGTTTTTT. Its translation: CASISNTGGLFF.

The chain carries TRBV9 and TRBJ1-1; D gene unclear. This CDR3 has 17 amino acids. Germline V lookup: CDR1 SGDLS, CDR2 YYNGEE. V shed 0 bases and J shed 0 bases, with 15 bases lying between them. Here the CDR3 reads CASSVEGSIRMNTEAFF. CDR3 nucleotides: TGTGCCAGCAGCGTAGAAGGGTCAATTCGCATGAACACTGAAGCTTTCTTT.

For this clonotype: This may be a read error, as it is one base from a much larger clone. The V call is TRBV27, the J call TRBJ1-2, with D perhaps matching TRBD1 (6 bases). Germline V lookup: CDR1 MNHEY, CDR2 SMNVEV (reference sequence). The V end lost 4 bases, the J end lost 12 bases, and 18 bases lay between the germline ends. The CDR3 covers 13 residues. The CDR3 DNA follows: TGTGCCAGCAGTTCGACAGGCTATAGCGGCCACACCTTC. Its protein product is CASSSTGYSGHTF.

The chain joins TRBV7-9 to TRBJ2-7; D gene unclear. Germline CDR1 reads SEHNR; CDR2 reads FQNEAQ (reference sequence). The ends were cut back, 1 base at V and 0 bases at J, with 4 bases in the middle. The CDR3 contains 13 residues. CDR3 in amino acids: CASSLGISYEQYF. CDR3 bases: TGTGCCAGCAGCTTAGGGATCTCCTACGAGCAGTACTTC.

This clonotype was observed a handful of times. The chain links TRBV30 to TRBJ2-5; TRBD2 matches at 14 bases. J was trimmed by 7 bases and V by 8 bases; bases with no gene match: 6. The CDR3 runs 13 residues. Germline loops: CDR1 GTSNPN, CDR2 SVGIG (reference sequence). This chain's CDR3 is CAGGLAGVSTQYF. The CDR3 bases are TGTGCCGGGGGACTAGCGGGAGTATCGACCCAGTACTTC.

This clonotype was seen a handful of times. The chain joins TRBV29-1 to TRBJ2-1; TRBD2 matches 14 bases. The V and J ends lost 4 bases and 1 base, in that order; junction bases with no gene match: 24. Germline V CDR1 and CDR2: SQVTM, ANQGSEA. The CDR3 loop spans 23 amino acids. The CDR3, as DNA: TGCAGCGTTGTGGGGGGATCCGCGGCCGGGACTAGCGGGGGACGGCTTTCCTACAATGAGCAGTTCTTC. Its protein is CSVVGGSAAGTSGGRLSYNEQFF.